This T cell receptor (beta chain) was sequenced for a study of blood T cells in healthy people across ages. Then a second PCR, running about 6 to 12 cycles, was carried out with a sample-barcoded 5' primer and a J-beta primer mix. TCRdb processed the 5' RACE reads anew with MiXCR; each CDR3 protein has one entry. The data contain about 2 million distinct CDR3 sequences, around half of them singletons. There are 16 residues in the CDR3. Looked up from germline, CDR1 is MNHEY and CDR2 is SVGEGT. Unmatched junction bases numbered 12, after V lost 6 bases and J lost 5 bases. This clonotype was counted a few times.

This rearrangement joins TRBV6-2 or TRBV6-3 to TRBJ2-5; the match to TRBD2 covers 10 bases. This clonotype was obtained from a woman in her thirties or forties in good health. Sequenced sample: blood. In nucleotides, the CDR3 is TGTGCCAGCAGACCCACAGCGGGGGGGCGAATGGAGACCCAGTACTTC. This encodes CASRPTAGGRMETQYF.